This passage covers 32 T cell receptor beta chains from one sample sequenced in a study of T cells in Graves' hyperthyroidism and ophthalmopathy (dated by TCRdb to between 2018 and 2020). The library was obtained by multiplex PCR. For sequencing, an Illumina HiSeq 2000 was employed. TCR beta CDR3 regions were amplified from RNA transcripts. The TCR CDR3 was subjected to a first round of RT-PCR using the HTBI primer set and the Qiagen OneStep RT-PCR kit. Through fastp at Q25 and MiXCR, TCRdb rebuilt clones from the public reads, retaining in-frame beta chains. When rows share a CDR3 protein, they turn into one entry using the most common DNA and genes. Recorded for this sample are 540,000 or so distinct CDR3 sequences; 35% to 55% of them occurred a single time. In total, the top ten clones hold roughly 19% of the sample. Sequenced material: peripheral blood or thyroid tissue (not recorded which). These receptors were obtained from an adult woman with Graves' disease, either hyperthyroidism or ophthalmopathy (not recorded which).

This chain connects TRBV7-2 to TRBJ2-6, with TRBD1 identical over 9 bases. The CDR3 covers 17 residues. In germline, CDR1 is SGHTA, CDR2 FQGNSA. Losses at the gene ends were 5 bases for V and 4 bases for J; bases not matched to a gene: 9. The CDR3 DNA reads TGTGCCAGCAGCGCCGGGACAGGGATTTCAGGGGCCAACGTCCTGACTTTC. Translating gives CASSAGTGISGANVLTF.

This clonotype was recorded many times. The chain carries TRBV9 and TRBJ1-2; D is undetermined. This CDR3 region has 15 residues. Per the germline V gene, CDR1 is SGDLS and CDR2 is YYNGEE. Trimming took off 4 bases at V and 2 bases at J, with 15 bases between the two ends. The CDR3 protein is CASSPYTSPNYGYTF. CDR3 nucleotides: TGTGCCAGCAGCCCCTATACGAGTCCGAACTATGGCTACACCTTC.

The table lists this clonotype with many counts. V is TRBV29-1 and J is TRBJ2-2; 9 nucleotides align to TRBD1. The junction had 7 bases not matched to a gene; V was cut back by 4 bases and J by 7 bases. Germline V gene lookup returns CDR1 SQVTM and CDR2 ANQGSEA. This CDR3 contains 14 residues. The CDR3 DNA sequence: TGCAGCGTTGGTCAACAGGGGGCGGGCGGGGAGCTGTTTTTT. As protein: CSVGQQGAGGELFF.

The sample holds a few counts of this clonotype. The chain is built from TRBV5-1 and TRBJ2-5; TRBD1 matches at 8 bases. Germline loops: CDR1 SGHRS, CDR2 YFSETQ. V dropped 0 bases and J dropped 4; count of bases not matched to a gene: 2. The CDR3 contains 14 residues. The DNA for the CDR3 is TGCGCCAGCAGCTTGGGACAGGGGCGAGAGACCCAGTACTTC. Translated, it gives CASSLGQGRETQYF.

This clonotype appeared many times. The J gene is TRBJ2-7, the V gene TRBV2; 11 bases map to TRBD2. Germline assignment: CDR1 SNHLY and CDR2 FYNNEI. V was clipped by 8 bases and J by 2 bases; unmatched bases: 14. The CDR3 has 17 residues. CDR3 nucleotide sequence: TGTGCCAGCGGGGGCGGTAGCGGGAGGGCCAGGGCCTACGAGCAGTACTTC. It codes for CASGGGSGRARAYEQYF.

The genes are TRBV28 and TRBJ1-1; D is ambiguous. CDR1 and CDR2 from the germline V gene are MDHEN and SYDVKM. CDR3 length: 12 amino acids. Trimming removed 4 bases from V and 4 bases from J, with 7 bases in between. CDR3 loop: CASSWRATEAFF. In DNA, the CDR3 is TGTGCCAGCAGTTGGAGGGCCACTGAAGCTTTCTTT. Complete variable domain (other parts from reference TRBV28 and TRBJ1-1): DVKVTQSSRYLVKRTGEKVFLECVQDMDHENMFWYRQDPGLGLRLIYFSYDVKMKEKGDIPEGYSVSREKKERFSLILESASTNQTSMYLCASSWRATEAFFGQGTRLTVV.

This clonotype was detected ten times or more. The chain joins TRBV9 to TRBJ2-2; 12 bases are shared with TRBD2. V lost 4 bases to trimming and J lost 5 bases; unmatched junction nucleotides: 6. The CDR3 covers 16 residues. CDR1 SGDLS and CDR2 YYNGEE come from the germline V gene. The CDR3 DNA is TGTGCCAGCAGCCCCCGGACTAGCGGGATGACCGGGGAGCTGTTTTTT. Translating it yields CASSPRTSGMTGELFF.

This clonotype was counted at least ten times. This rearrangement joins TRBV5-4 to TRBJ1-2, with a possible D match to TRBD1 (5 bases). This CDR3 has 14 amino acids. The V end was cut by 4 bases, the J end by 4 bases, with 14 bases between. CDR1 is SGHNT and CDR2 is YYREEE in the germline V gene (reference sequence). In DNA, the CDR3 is TGTGCCAGCAGCCCGCAGGGTTCTTCCTATGGCTACACCTTC. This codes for CASSPQGSSYGYTF.

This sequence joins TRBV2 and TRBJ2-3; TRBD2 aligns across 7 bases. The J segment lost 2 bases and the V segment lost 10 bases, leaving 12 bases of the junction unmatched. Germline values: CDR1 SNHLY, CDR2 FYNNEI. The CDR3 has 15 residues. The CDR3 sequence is CAIYLPGTNTDTQYF. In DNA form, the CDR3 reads TGTGCCATCTACTTACCCGGGACTAACACAGATACGCAGTATTTT.

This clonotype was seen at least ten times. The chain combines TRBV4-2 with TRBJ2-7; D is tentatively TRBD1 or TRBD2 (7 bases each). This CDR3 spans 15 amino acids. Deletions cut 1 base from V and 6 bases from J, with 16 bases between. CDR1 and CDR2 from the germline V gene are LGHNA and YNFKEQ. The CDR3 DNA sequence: TGTGCCAGCAGCCAAGTTGGGAGGGGGCCCTTCGAGCAGTACTTC. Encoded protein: CASSQVGRGPFEQYF.

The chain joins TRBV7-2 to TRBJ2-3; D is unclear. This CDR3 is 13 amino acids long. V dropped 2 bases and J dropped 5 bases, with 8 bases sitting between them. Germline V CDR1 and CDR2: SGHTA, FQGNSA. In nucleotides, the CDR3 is TGTGCCAGCAGCTTACTACTGGGAGATACGCAGTATTTT. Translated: CASSLLLGDTQYF.

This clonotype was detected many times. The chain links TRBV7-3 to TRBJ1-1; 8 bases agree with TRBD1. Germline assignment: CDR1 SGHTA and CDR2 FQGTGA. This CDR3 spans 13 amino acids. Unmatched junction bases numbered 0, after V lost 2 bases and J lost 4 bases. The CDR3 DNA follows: TGTGCCAGCAGCTTACAGGGGGCCACTGAAGCTTTCTTT. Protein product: CASSLQGATEAFF.

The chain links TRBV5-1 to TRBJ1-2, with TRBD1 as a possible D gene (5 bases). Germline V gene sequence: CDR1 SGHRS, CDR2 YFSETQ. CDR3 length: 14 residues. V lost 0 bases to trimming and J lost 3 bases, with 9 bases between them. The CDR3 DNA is TGCGCCAGCAGCTTGGCCACAGGCTACTATGGCTACACCTTC. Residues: CASSLATGYYGYTF.

CDR3 in amino acids: CASRNKPNTEAFF. CDR3 bases: TGTGCCAGCAGAAACAAGCCGAACACTGAAGCTTTCTTT. This chain uses TRBV2 with TRBJ1-1; D unclear. The CDR3 runs 13 residues. V was cut by 6 bases and J by 1 base, with 9 bases left in between. Germline V gene lookup returns CDR1 SNHLY and CDR2 FYNNEI.

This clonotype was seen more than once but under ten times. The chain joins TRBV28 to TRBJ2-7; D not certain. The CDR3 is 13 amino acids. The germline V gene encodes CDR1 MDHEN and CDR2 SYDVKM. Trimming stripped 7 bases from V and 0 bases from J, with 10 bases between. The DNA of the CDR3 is TGTGCCAGCAAGCCCGCCCGCTCCTACGAGCAGTACTTC. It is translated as CASKPARSYEQYF. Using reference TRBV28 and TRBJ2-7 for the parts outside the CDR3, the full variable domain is DVKVTQSSRYLVKRTGEKVFLECVQDMDHENMFWYRQDPGLGLRLIYFSYDVKMKEKGDIPEGYSVSREKKERFSLILESASTNQTSMYLCASKPARSYEQYFGPGTRLTVT.

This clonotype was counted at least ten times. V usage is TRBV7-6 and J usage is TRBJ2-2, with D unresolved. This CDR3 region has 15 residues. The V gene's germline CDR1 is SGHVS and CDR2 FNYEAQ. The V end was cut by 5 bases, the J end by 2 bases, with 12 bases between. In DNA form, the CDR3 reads TGTGCCAGCAGCCCAACCGGAGCCAACACCGGGGAGCTGTTTTTT. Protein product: CASSPTGANTGELFF.

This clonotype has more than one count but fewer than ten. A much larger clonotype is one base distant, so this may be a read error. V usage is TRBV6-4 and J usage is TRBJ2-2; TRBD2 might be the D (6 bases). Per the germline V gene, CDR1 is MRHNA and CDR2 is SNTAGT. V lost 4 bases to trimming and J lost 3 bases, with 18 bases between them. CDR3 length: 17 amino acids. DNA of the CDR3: TGTGCCAGCAGTGGCTCCGCTAGCGAGCCCCACACCGGGGAGCTGTTTTTT. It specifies CASSGSASEPHTGELFF.

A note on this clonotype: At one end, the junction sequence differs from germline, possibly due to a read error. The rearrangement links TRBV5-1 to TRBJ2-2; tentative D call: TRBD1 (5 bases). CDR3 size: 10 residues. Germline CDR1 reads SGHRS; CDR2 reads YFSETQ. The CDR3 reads CASRWGRADF. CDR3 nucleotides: TGCGCCAGCAGGTGGGGCAGGGCGGATTTT.

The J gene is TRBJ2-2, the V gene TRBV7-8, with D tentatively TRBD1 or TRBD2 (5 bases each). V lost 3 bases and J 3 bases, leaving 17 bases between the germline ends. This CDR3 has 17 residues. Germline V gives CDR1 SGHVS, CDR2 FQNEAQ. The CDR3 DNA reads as TGTGCCAGCAGCTTGGCGCGGGTGGGGGAAGACACCGGGGAGCTGTTTTTT. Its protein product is CASSLARVGEDTGELFF.

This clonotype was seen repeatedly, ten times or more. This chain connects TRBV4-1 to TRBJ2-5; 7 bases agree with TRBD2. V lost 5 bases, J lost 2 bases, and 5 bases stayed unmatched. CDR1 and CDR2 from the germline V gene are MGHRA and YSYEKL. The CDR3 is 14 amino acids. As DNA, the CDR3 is TGCGCCAGCAGCGCCCTAGCGGTTCAAGAGACCCAGTACTTC. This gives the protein CASSALAVQETQYF.

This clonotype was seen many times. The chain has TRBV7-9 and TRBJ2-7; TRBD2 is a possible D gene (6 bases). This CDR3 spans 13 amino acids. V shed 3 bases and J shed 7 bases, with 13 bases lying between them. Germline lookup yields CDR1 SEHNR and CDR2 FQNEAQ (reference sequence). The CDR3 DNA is TGTGCCAGCAGCTTGCAAGGAGGGACGGAGCAGTACTTC. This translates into CASSLQGGTEQYF.

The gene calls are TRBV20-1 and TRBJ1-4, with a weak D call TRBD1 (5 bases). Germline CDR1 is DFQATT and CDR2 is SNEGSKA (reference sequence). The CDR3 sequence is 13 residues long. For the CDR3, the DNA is TGCAGCGCATGGGGGGATGGCGGTGAAAAACTGTTTTTT. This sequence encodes CSAWGDGGEKLFF.

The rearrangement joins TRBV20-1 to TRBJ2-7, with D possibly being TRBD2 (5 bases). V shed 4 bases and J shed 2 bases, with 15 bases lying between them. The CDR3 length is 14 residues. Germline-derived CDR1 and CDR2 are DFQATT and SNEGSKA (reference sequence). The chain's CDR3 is CSATDRDSAYEQYF. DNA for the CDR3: TGCAGTGCTACCGACCGGGATTCAGCCTACGAGCAGTACTTC.

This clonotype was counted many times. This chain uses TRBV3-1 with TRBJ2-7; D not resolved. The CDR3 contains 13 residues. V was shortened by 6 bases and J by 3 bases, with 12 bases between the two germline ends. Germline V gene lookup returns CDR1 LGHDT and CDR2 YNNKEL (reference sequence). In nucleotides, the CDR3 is TGTGCCAGCAGAATCGACTTGCACTACGAGCAGTACTTC. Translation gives CASRIDLHYEQYF.

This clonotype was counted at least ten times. Here the CDR3 DNA reads TGTGTAGTTGGGGAGAACGAGCAGTACTTC. It yields the protein CVVGENEQYF. The chain carries TRBV10-3 and TRBJ2-7, with a possible D match to TRBD2 (5 bases). The germline CDR1 and CDR2 sequences are ENHRY and SYGVKD. The CDR3 runs 10 residues.

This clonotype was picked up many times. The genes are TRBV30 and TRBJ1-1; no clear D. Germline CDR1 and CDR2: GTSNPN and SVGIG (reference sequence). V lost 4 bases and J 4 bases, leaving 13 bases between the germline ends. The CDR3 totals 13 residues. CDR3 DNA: TGTGCCTGGAATGTTGGGTATACCACTGAAGCTTTCTTT. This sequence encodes CAWNVGYTTEAFF.

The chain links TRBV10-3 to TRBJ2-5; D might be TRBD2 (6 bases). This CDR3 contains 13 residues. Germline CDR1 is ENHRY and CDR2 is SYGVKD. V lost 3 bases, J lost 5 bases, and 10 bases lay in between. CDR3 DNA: TGTGCCATCAGTGATGAAGCGGGCGAGACCCAGTACTTC. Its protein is CAISDEAGETQYF.

CDR3 protein: CASSTHGQMNTEAFF. The CDR3 nucleotides are TGCGCCAGCAGCACACACGGACAGATGAACACTGAAGCTTTCTTT. V gene TRBV5-1 combines with J gene TRBJ1-1; D is possibly TRBD1 (6 bases). V shed 4 bases and J shed 0 bases, with 13 bases lying between them. The CDR3 runs to 15 residues. Germline CDR1 and CDR2: SGHRS and YFSETQ. The variable domain in full, with the rest retrieved from reference TRBV5-1 and TRBJ1-1, is KAGVTQTPRYLIKTRGQQVTLSCSPISGHRSVSWYQQTPGQGLQFLFEYFSETQRNKGNFPGRFSGRQFSNSRSEMNVSTLELGDSALYLCASSTHGQMNTEAFFGQGTRLTVV.

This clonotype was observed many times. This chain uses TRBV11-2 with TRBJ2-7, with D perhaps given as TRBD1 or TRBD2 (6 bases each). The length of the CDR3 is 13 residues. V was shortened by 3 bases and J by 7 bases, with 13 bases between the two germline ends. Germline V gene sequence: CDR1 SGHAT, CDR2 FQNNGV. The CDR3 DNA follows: TGTGCCAGCAGCTTGAGGGGGGTAAGGGAGCAGTACTTC. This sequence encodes CASSLRGVREQYF.

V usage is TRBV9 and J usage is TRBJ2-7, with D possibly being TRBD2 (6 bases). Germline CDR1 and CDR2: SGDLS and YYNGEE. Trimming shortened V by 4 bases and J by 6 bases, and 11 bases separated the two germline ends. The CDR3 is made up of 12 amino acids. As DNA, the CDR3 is TGTGCCAGCAGCACCCAAGCGGGCGAGCAGTACTTC. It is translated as CASSTQAGEQYF.

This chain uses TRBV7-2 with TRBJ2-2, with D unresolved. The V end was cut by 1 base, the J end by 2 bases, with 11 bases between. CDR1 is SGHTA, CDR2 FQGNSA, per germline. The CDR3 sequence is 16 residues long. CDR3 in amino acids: CASSLGQYINTGELFF. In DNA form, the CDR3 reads TGTGCCAGCAGCTTAGGCCAGTACATTAACACCGGGGAGCTGTTTTTT.

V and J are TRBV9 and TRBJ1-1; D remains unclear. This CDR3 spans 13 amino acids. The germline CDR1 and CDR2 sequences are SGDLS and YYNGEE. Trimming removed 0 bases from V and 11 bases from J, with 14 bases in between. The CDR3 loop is CASSVAAREGAFF. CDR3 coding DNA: TGTGCCAGCAGCGTAGCGGCGCGGGAAGGGGCTTTCTTT.